This T cell receptor (beta chain) emerged from a study of T-cell memory formation after mild COVID-19. At the level of the study: Most TCR clusters belonged to a single donor. General study results and limits: In second-wave clones peaking day 37, SARS-CoV-2 specificity remained unconfirmed. Within pre-infection memory, some responding clones were found, suggesting cross-reactive memory joined.

Trimming pared 3 bases from V and 3 bases from J, leaving 8 bases between. CDR1 and CDR2 (germline): LNHDA, SQIVND (reference sequence). There are 13 residues in the CDR3. This clonotype was recorded at least ten times. Antigen specificity is unknown. cDNA libraries for TCR alpha and TCR beta, carrying sample barcodes and UMIs, came from 5'RACE with constant-segment primers. TCRdb analysed the 5' RACE reads with MiXCR anew, one entry per CDR3 protein. The sample consists of 450,000 or so distinct CDR3 sequences, approximately 25% of them appearing once. The chain joins TRBV19 to TRBJ1-1; D gene unclear. The origin of this receptor is an adult woman who had mild COVID-19 (a few samples of this study predate the infection). Cell type and time point are not known. Sequencing was performed on PBMCs or a T cell subset sorted from them (not recorded which). CDR3 amino acids: CASSIAEDTEAFF. In nucleotides, the CDR3 is TGTGCCAGTAGTATCGCAGAGGACACTGAAGCTTTCTTT.